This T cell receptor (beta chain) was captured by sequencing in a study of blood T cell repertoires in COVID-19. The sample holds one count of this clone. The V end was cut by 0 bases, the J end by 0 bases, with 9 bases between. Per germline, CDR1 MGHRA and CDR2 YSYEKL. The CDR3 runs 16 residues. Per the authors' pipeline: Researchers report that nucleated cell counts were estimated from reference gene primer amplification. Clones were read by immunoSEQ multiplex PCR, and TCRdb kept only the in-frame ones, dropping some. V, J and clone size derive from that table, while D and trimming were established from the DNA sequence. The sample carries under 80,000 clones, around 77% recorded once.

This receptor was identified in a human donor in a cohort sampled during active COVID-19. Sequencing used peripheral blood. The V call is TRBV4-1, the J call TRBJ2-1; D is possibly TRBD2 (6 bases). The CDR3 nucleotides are TGCGCCAGCAGCCAAGATGTCGGGAGCTCCTACAATGAGCAGTTCTTC. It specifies CASSQDVGSSYNEQFF.